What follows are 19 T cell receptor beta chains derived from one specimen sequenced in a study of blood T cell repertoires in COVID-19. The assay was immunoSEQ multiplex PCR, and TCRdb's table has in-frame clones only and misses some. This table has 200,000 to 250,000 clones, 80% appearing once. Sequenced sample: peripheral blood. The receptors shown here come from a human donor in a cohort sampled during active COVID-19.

CDR3: CASSGWSSGNTIYF. CDR3 bases: TGTGCCAGCAGTGGGTGGAGCTCTGGAAACACCATATATTTT. V gene TRBV25-1 combines with J gene TRBJ1-3; unclear D gene. CDR3 length equals 14 residues. Germline loops: CDR1 MGHDK, CDR2 SYGVNS. Trimming pared 4 bases from V and 0 bases from J, leaving 7 bases between. The full variable domain, with the rest looked up from reference TRBV25-1 and TRBJ1-3, is EADIYQTPRYLVIGTGKKITLECSQTMGHDKMYWYQQDPGMELHLIHYSYGVNSTEKGDLSSESTVSRIRTEHFPLTLESARPSHTSQYLCASSGWSSGNTIYFGEGSWLTVV.

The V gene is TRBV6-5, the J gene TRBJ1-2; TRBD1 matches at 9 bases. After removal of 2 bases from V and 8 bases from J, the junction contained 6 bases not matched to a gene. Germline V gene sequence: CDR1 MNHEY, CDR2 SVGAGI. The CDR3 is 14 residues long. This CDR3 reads CASSYAGQGRGYTF. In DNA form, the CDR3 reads TGTGCCAGCAGTTACGCCGGACAGGGGAGGGGCTACACCTTC.

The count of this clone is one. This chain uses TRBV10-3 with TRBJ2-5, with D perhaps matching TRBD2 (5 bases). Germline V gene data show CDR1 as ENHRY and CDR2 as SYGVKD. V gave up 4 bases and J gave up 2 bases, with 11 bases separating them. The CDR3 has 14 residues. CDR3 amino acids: CAISGGVEQETQYF. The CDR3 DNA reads TGTGCCATCAGTGGGGGAGTGGAGCAAGAGACCCAGTACTTC.

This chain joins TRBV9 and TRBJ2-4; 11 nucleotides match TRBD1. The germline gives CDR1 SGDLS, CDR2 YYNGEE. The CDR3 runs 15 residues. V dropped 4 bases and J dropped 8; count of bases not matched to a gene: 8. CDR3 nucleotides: TGTGCCAGCAGCTTTGGGACAGGGGGGATGCACATTCAGTACTTC. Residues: CASSFGTGGMHIQYF.

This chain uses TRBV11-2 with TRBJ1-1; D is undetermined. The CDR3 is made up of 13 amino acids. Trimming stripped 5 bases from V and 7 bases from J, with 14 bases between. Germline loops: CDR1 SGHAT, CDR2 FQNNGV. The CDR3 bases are TGTGCCAGCAGCCACCGGCCACGGGATGAAGCTTTCTTT. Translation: CASSHRPRDEAFF.

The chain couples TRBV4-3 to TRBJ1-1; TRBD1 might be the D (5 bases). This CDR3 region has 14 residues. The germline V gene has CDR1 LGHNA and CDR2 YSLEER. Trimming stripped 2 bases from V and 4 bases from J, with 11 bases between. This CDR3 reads CASSQTTTGTEAFF. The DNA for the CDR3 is TGCGCCAGCAGCCAAACGACAACAGGCACTGAAGCTTTCTTT.

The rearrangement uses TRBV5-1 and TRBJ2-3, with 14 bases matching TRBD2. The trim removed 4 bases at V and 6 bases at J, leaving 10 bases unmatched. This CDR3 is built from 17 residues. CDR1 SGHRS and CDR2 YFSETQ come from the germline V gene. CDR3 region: CASSPQGLAGVDDTQYF. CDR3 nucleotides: TGCGCCAGCAGCCCCCAGGGACTAGCGGGAGTGGACGATACGCAGTATTTT.

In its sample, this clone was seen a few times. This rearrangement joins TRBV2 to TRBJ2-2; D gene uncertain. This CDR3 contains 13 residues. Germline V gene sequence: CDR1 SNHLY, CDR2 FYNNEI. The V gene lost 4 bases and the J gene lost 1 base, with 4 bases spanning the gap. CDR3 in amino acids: CASSGGNTGELFF. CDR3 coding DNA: TGTGCCAGCAGTGGAGGGAACACCGGGGAGCTGTTTTTT.

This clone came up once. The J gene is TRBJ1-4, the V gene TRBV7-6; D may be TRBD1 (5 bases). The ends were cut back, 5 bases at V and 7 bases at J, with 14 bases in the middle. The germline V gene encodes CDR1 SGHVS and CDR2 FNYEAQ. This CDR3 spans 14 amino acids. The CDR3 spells CASSIRDQGEKLFF. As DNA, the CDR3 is TGTGCCAGCAGCATTCGCGACCAGGGTGAAAAACTGTTTTTT.

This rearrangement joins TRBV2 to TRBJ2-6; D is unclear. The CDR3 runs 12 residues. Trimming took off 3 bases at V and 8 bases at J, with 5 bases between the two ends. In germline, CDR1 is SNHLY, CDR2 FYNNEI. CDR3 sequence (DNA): TGTGCCAGCAGTGAGCGGTCCAACGTCCTGACTTTC. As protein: CASSERSNVLTF.

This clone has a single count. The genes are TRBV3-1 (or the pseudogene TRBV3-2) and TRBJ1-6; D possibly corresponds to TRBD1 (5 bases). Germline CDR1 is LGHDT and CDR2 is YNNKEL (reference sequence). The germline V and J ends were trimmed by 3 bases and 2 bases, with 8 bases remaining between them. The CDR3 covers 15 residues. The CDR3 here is CASSQGPAYNSPLHF. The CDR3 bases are TGTGCCAGCAGCCAGGGGCCCGCCTATAATTCACCCCTCCACTTT.

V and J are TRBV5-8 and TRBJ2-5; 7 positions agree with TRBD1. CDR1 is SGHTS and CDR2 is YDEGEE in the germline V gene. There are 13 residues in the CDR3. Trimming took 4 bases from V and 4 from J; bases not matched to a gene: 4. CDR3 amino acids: CASSRDSRETQYF. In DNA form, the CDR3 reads TGTGCCAGCAGCCGGGACAGTAGAGAGACCCAGTACTTC.

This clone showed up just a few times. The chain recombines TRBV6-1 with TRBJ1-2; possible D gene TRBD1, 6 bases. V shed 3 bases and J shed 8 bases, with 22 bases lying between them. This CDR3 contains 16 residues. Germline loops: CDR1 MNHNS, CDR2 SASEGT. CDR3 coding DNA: TGTGCCAGCAGTGATCGCGTAGGGGGGGGCCTAGGAGGCTACACCTTC. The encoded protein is CASSDRVGGGLGGYTF.

CDR3 amino acids: CASRPGLARFGTDTQYF. The CDR3 bases are TGTGCCAGCAGGCCAGGACTAGCCCGATTTGGGACAGATACGCAGTATTTT. V usage is TRBV27 and J usage is TRBJ2-3; TRBD2 matches at 8 bases. The germline V gene has CDR1 MNHEY and CDR2 SMNVEV (reference sequence). The V gene end was trimmed by 6 bases and the J gene end by 3 bases; junction bases not matched to a gene: 14. This CDR3 is built from 17 residues.

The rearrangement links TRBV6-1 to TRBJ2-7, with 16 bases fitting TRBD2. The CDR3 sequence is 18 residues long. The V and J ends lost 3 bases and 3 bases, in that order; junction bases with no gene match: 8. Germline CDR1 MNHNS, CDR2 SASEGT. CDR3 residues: CASSDLGTSGRARYEQYF. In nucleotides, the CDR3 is TGTGCCAGCAGTGACCTCGGGACTAGCGGGAGGGCCCGCTACGAGCAGTACTTC.

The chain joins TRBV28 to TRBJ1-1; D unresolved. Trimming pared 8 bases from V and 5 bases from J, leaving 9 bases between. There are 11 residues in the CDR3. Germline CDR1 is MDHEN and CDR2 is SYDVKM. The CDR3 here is CASESRTEAFF. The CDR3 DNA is TGTGCCAGCGAATCTAGAACTGAAGCTTTCTTT.

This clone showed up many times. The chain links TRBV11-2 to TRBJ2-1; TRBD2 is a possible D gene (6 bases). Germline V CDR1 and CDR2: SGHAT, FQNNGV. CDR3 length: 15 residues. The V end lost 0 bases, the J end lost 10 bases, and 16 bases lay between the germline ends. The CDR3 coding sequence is TGTGCCAGCAGCTTAGAAGCGGGCCCGGCCGCCGAGCAGTTCTTC. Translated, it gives CASSLEAGPAAEQFF.

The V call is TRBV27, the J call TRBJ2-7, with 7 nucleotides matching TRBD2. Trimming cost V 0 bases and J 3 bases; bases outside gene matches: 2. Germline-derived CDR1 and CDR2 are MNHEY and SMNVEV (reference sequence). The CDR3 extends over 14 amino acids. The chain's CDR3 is CASSLSGGSYEQYF. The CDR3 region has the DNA TGTGCCAGCAGTTTATCGGGCGGGAGCTACGAGCAGTACTTC.

The CDR3 DNA follows: TGTGCCAGTAGGACCTTCCAGGGCGAAAACACTGAAGCTTTCTTT. Residues: CASRTFQGENTEAFF. This chain connects TRBV19 to TRBJ1-1; D perhaps matches TRBD1 (5 bases). V lost 6 bases to trimming and J lost 2 bases, with 16 bases between them. From germline, CDR1 is LNHDA and CDR2 SQIVND (reference sequence). The CDR3 totals 15 residues.